These 8 T cell receptor beta chains were sequenced from one sample in a study of CD8+ T cells in alopecia areata. cDNA reverse transcribed from extracted RNA served as the sequencing template. Method: immunoSEQ multiplex PCR; TCRdb's copy keeps in-frame clones and lacks some. The table has roughly 25,000 clones, around 50% seen once. The material sequenced was NKG2D-high CD8+ T cells sorted from blood. The receptor set was obtained from a human donor with alopecia areata.

This clone was seen a few times. The CDR3 sequence: CSVNRGTHREAFF. The DNA of the CDR3 is TGCAGCGTTAACCGGGGGACTCATCGCGAAGCTTTCTTT. This rearrangement joins TRBV29-1 to TRBJ1-1; TRBD1 is a possible D gene (5 bases). The CDR3 is made up of 13 amino acids. CDR1 and CDR2 from the germline V gene are SQVTM and ANQGSEA. Trimming left V 5 bases short and J 8 bases short, with 18 bases between. Full variable domain (remainder filled in from reference TRBV29-1 and TRBJ1-1): SAVISQKPSRDICQRGTSLTIQCQVDSQVTMMFWYRQQPGQSLTLIATANQGSEATYESGFVIDKFPISRPNLTFSTLTVSNMSPEDSSIYLCSVNRGTHREAFFGQGTRLTVV.

CDR3 sequence reads: CASSLGQRAYEQYF. In DNA, the CDR3 is TGTGCCAGCAGTTTAGGGCAGCGTGCTTACGAGCAGTACTTC. The chain links TRBV27 to TRBJ2-7; unclear D gene. V was trimmed by 2 bases and J by 4 bases, leaving 12 bases between them. The CDR3 has 14 amino acids. The germline gives CDR1 MNHEY, CDR2 SMNVEV (reference sequence).

The rearrangement uses TRBV4-1 and TRBJ1-2; 7 positions agree with TRBD1. This CDR3 is 15 amino acids long. Germline V CDR1 and CDR2: MGHRA, YSYEKL. Losses at the gene ends were 4 bases for V and 0 bases for J; bases not matched to a gene: 5. CDR3 DNA: TGCGCCAGCAGCCGAGGAGGGACAGCTAACTATGGCTACACCTTC. It encodes CASSRGGTANYGYTF.

The count of this clone is one. The chain employs TRBV5-1 and TRBJ2-2; a possible D gene is TRBD1 (6 bases). The CDR3 consists of 15 residues. V was pared by 5 bases and J by 7 bases, with 18 bases between. Germline CDR1 is SGHRS and CDR2 is YFSETQ. CDR3 loop: CASRWGRGFIGELFF. Written as DNA, the CDR3 is TGCGCCAGCAGATGGGGAAGGGGGTTCATCGGGGAGCTGTTTTTT.

CDR3: CATYGQGIPFGEQYF. Written as DNA, the CDR3 is TGTGCCACTTACGGACAGGGGATCCCATTTGGGGAGCAGTACTTC. The chain has TRBV27 and TRBJ2-7; 9 bases match TRBD1. The CDR3 consists of 15 residues. Germline CDR1 reads MNHEY; CDR2 reads SMNVEV (reference sequence). The V and J ends lost 10 bases and 7 bases, in that order; junction bases with no gene match: 17.

The rearrangement links TRBV7-9 to TRBJ2-5; weak D call: TRBD2 (5 bases). Germline V CDR1 and CDR2: SEHNR, FQNEAQ (reference sequence). V lost 2 bases and J lost 2, with 9 bases in between. This CDR3 has 14 residues. In DNA form, the CDR3 reads TGTGCCAGCAGCTTATTAGCGCAACAAGAGACCCAGTACTTC. Protein: CASSLLAQQETQYF.

V and J are TRBV29-1 and TRBJ1-1; no clear D gene. V lost 1 base and J lost 6, with 9 bases in between. The CDR3 contains 12 residues. Germline-derived CDR1 and CDR2 are SQVTM and ANQGSEA. The CDR3 DNA reads TGCAGCGTTGAAGTGGGCAAGGCTGAAGCTTTCTTT. Amino acid sequence: CSVEVGKAEAFF.

This chain uses TRBV9 with TRBJ2-3; D ambiguous. Germline lookup yields CDR1 SGDLS and CDR2 YYNGEE. V lost 3 bases, J lost 3 bases, and 5 bases lay in between. The CDR3 is made up of 12 amino acids. The CDR3 loop reads CASSAPTDTQYF. The CDR3 region has the DNA TGTGCCAGCAGCGCTCCGACAGATACGCAGTATTTT.